What follows are 7 T cell receptor beta chains derived from one specimen sequenced in a study of PD-1 blockade in classical Hodgkin lymphoma. Assay: immunoSEQ multiplex PCR; the TCRdb copy retains only in-frame clones and omits some. The table has 45,000 to 60,000 clones, roughly three quarters seen once. Time point of the sample: cycle 4 day 1 (C4D1), after less than 7 weeks of nivolumab. The patients all showed relapse after autologous stem cell transplantation, while their brentuximab vedotin exposure varied. The source material was peripheral blood mononuclear cells (PBMCs), sampled before the fourth cycle of nivolumab. The receptors were sampled from a human donor with classical Hodgkin lymphoma.

The V call is TRBV5-1, the J call TRBJ1-5, with D unresolved. The CDR3 loop spans 13 amino acids. The germline gives CDR1 SGHRS, CDR2 YFSETQ. The V and J ends lost 0 bases and 7 bases respectively, with 8 bases between them. This CDR3 reads CASSLGSEQPQHF. The CDR3 DNA is TGCGCCAGCAGCTTGGGGTCAGAGCAGCCCCAGCATTTT.

The chain carries TRBV10-3 and TRBJ1-1; D uncertain. The ends were cut back, 4 bases at V and 2 bases at J, with 8 bases in the middle. Germline CDR1 is ENHRY and CDR2 is SYGVKD. The CDR3 contains 13 residues. The CDR3 sequence is CAISGNFNTEAFF. The CDR3 region has the DNA TGTGCCATCAGTGGGAACTTCAACACTGAAGCTTTCTTT.

This clone appeared a few times. This sequence joins TRBV28 and TRBJ2-5; 7 nucleotides agree with TRBD2. The CDR3 consists of 14 residues. Germline-derived CDR1 and CDR2 are MDHEN and SYDVKM. Trimming at V came to 2 bases and at J to 2 bases, leaving 2 bases not matched to a gene. CDR3 coding DNA: TGTGCCAGCAGTTTAAATAGCGGGCAAGAGACCCAGTACTTC. As protein: CASSLNSGQETQYF.

CDR3 amino acids: CASRLGLQFF. CDR3 coding DNA: TGTGCCAGCAGGTTGGGACTCCAGTTCTTC. The rearrangement uses TRBV2 and TRBJ2-1; weak D call: TRBD2 (6 bases). CDR1 and CDR2 (germline): SNHLY, FYNNEI. This CDR3 has 10 amino acids. V lost 6 bases and J lost 13, with 10 bases in between.

This rearrangement joins TRBV7-9 to TRBJ1-3; no clear D gene. This CDR3 is 12 amino acids long. Looked up from germline, CDR1 is SEHNR and CDR2 is FQNEAQ (reference sequence). Trimming removed 3 bases from V and 4 bases from J, with 4 bases in between. For the CDR3, the DNA is TGTGCCAGCAGCTTTGACGGAAACACCATATATTTT. As protein: CASSFDGNTIYF. The whole variable domain, filled in from reference TRBV7-9 and TRBJ1-3, reads DTGVSQNPRHKITKRGQNVTFRCDPISEHNRLYWYRQTLGQGPEFLTYFQNEAQLEKSRLLSDRFSAERPKGSFSTLEIQRTEQGDSAMYLCASSFDGNTIYFGEGSWLTVV.

The CDR3 reads CASSGQVNNQPQHF. As DNA, the CDR3 is TGTGCCAGCAGTGGACAGGTTAACAATCAGCCCCAGCATTTT. The V gene is TRBV6-1, the J gene TRBJ1-5; D may be TRBD1 (6 bases). This CDR3 contains 14 residues. Germline V gene sequence: CDR1 MNHNS, CDR2 SASEGT. Trimming took off 4 bases at V and 3 bases at J, with 10 bases between the two ends.

This chain links TRBV7-8 with TRBJ1-2; D is undetermined. Trimming cost V 2 bases and J 3 bases, with 4 bases left between them. The CDR3 has 12 residues. Germline V gene data show CDR1 as SGHVS and CDR2 as FQNEAQ. The CDR3 here is CASSLQDYGYTF. Written as DNA, the CDR3 is TGTGCCAGCAGCTTACAGGACTATGGCTACACCTTC.